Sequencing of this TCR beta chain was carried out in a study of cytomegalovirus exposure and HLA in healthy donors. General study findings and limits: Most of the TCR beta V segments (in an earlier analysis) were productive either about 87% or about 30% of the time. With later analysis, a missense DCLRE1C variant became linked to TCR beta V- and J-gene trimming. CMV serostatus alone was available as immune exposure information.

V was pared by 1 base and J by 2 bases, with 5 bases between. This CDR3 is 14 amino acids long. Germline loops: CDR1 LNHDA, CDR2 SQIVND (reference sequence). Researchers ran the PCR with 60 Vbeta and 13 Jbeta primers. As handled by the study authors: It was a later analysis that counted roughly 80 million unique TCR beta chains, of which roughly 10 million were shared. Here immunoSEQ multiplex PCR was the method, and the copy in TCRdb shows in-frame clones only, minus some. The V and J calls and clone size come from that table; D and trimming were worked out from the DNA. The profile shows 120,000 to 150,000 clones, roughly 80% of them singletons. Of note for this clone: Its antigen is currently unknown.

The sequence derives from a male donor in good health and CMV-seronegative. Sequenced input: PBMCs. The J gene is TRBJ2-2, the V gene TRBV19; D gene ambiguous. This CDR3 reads CASSIAVNTGELFF. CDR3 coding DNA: TGTGCCAGTAGTATAGCGGTAAACACCGGGGAGCTGTTTTTT.